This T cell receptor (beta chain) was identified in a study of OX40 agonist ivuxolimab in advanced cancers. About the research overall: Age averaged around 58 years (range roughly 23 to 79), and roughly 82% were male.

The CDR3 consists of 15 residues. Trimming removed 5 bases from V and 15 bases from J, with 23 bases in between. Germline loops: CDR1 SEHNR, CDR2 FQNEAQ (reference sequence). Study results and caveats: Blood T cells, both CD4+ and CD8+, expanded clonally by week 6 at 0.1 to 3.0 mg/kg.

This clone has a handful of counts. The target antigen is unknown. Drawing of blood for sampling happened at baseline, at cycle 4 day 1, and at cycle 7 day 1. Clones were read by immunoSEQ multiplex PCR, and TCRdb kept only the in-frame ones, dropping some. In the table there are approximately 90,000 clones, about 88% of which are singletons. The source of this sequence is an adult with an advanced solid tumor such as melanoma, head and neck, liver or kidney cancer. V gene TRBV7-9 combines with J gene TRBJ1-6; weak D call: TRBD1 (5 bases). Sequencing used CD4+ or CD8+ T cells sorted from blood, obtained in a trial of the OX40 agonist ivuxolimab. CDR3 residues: CASSPWTSSGSLLHF. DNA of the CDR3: TGTGCCAGCAGCCCCTGGACATCCTCGGGGAGTCTCCTCCACTTT.